The sample holds a few counts of the clone carrying this T cell receptor (beta chain). What it recognizes is unknown. The data are from a study of post-analysis software for immune sequencing data. At the level of the study: Clinical courses comprised relapsing-remitting, secondary progressive and progressive-relapsing multiple sclerosis.

The TCR beta cDNA libraries contained unique molecular identifiers. Via MiXCR, TCRdb re-called the PCR reads, giving one row per CDR3 protein. The data hold about 540,000 distinct CDR3 sequences, with less than 40% observed a single time. Findings and limits, study-wide: Four to six TRBV segments were significantly more frequent in patients than in controls. TRBV5-6, TRBV5-1 and TRBV20-1 were among these segments.

CDR1 is SGHVS and CDR2 is FQNEAQ in the germline V gene. CDR3 length equals 15 residues. V lost 5 bases and J lost 2, with 14 bases in between. This chain joins TRBV7-8 and TRBJ2-3; D is undetermined. The sequenced sample was blood. This clonotype originated in a girl aged 2-17 years with multiple sclerosis. Written as DNA, the CDR3 is TGTGCCAGCAGCCTTAGCACGCGGAACACAGATACGCAGTATTTT. Protein product: CASSLSTRNTDTQYF.